The clone carrying this T cell receptor beta chain was picked up many times. These data belong to a study of low-dose radiotherapy and immunotherapy resistance in tumors. Turning to the study itself: Oral administration of aspirin 300 mg daily occurred for four cycles, commencing at cycle 1 day 1.

The junction had 12 bases not matched to a gene; V was cut back by 6 bases and J by 10 bases. The germline V gene encodes CDR1 SQVTM and CDR2 ANQGSEA. The CDR3 has 14 amino acids. Time point reported: before trial treatment. First-strand cDNA relied on TRAV- and TRBV-specific primers spanning alpha and beta chains. For amplifying TCRs, the PCR ran for roughly 20 cycles with Phusion, which was used together with a constant-region primer and the adapter on the V primers. One entry per CDR3 protein results from TCRdb running MiXCR on the reads. The sample holds under 95,000 distinct CDR3 sequences, about a sixth seen once.

The chain links TRBV29-1 to TRBJ1-6; 7 bases agree with TRBD1. The receptor was derived from a male donor with prostate cancer. The source material was PBMCs, sampled before treatment. The CDR3 DNA is TGCAGCGTCGAGGGGACAGTTTTGAGGTCACCCCTCCACTTT. It yields the protein CSVEGTVLRSPLHF. Using reference TRBV29-1 and TRBJ1-6 for the parts outside the CDR3, the full variable domain is SAVISQKPSRDICQRGTSLTIQCQVDSQVTMMFWYRQQPGQSLTLIATANQGSEATYESGFVIDKFPISRPNLTFSTLTVSNMSPEDSSIYLCSVEGTVLRSPLHFGNGTRLTVT.